The 16 T cell receptor beta chains below were found in one sample sequenced in a study of blood T cell repertoires in COVID-19. Produced via immunoSEQ multiplex PCR; TCRdb's table is partial and in-frame only. The table shows about 250,000 clones, with around 88% occurring only once. The sequenced sample was peripheral blood. Receptors originate from an elderly man with acute or convalescent COVID-19.

The chain couples TRBV12-3 or TRBV12-4 to TRBJ2-2; D remains ambiguous. The CDR3 sequence is 13 residues long. The ends were cut back, 6 bases at V and 1 base at J, with 6 bases in the middle. The DNA of the CDR3 is TGTGCCAGCAGCCGTATGAACACCGGGGAGCTGTTTTTT. Protein sequence: CASSRMNTGELFF.

The V call is TRBV6-5, the J call TRBJ2-3; D is unresolved. The CDR3 covers 14 residues. Germline-derived CDR1 and CDR2 are MNHEY and SVGAGI. V was trimmed by 0 bases and J by 2 bases, leaving 6 bases between them. The DNA of the CDR3 is TGTGCCAGCAGTTACTCTGACAACACAGATACGCAGTATTTT. Protein product: CASSYSDNTDTQYF.

The chain links TRBV3-1 (or the pseudogene TRBV3-2) to TRBJ1-2; D may be TRBD1 (5 bases). The CDR3 sequence is 15 residues long. CDR1 is LGHDT and CDR2 is YNNKEL in the germline V gene (reference sequence). V lost 1 base and J lost 0, with 9 bases in between. The CDR3 DNA reads TGTGCCAGCAGCCAAGGCGCAGGGTCTAACTATGGCTACACCTTC. Translation gives CASSQGAGSNYGYTF.

This sequence joins TRBV27 and TRBJ1-2; no definite D call. Germline lookup yields CDR1 MNHEY and CDR2 SMNVEV (reference sequence). Trimming took off 5 bases at V and 8 bases at J, with 12 bases between the two ends. This CDR3 contains 12 residues. This CDR3 is CASSPGLGGYTF. The DNA for the CDR3 is TGTGCCAGCAGTCCCGGACTGGGGGGCTACACCTTC.

The CDR3 loop is CAIRARGRETQYF. The DNA for the CDR3 is TGTGCCATCAGGGCCCGGGGAAGAGAGACCCAGTACTTC. The V gene is TRBV10-3, the J gene TRBJ2-5, with a possible D match to TRBD2 (5 bases). Between the trimmed V and J ends, which lost 6 bases and 4 bases, there was a span of 12 bases. This CDR3 spans 13 amino acids. Germline lookup yields CDR1 ENHRY and CDR2 SYGVKD.

The chain joins TRBV5-4 to TRBJ2-1; D might be TRBD2 (5 bases). Germline CDR1 and CDR2: SGHNT and YYREEE (reference sequence). V gave up 0 bases and J gave up 0 bases, with 7 bases separating them. The CDR3 covers 15 residues. Here the CDR3 DNA reads TGTGCCAGCAGCTTGGTGGGGAGCTCCTACAATGAGCAGTTCTTC. Its translation: CASSLVGSSYNEQFF.

This clone occurred a few times. This chain connects TRBV2 to TRBJ1-1; 7 bases agree with TRBD1. The ends lost 5 bases at V and 9 bases at J; junction bases unmatched: 3. Germline V gives CDR1 SNHLY, CDR2 FYNNEI. This CDR3 region has 11 residues. The CDR3 region has the DNA TGTGCCAGCAGTCGGGACAGACAAGCTTTCTTT. Translation: CASSRDRQAFF.

J is TRBJ2-7 and V is TRBV6-1, with TRBD2 matching over 7 bases. Trimming removed 3 bases from V and 7 bases from J; junction bases left unmatched: 9. The CDR3 spans 14 residues. Germline-derived CDR1 and CDR2 are MNHNS and SASEGT. This CDR3 reads CASSERSGKLEQYF. The CDR3 DNA sequence: TGTGCCAGCAGTGAGAGGAGCGGGAAATTAGAGCAGTACTTC.

This clone has more than one count but fewer than ten. The chain combines TRBV7-9 with TRBJ1-2; weak D call: TRBD1 (5 bases). CDR1 and CDR2 from the germline V gene are SEHNR and FQNEAQ (reference sequence). The V gene lost 5 bases and the J gene lost 4 bases, with 17 bases spanning the gap. The length of the CDR3 is 15 residues. CDR3 region: CASSLDRASIYGYTF. The CDR3 DNA sequence: TGTGCCAGCAGCCTAGACAGAGCTTCCATCTATGGCTACACCTTC.

This sequence joins TRBV7-9 and TRBJ1-2, with TRBD1 identical over 7 bases. The CDR3 loop spans 15 amino acids. V shed 1 base, J shed 5 bases, and the junction held 7 bases outside the gene matches. Germline values: CDR1 SEHNR, CDR2 FQNEAQ (reference sequence). The CDR3 DNA follows: TGTGCCAGCAGCTTAGAGAGGACAGGACCTTATGGCTACACCTTC. Translating gives CASSLERTGPYGYTF.

The chain recombines TRBV7-6 with TRBJ2-5, with TRBD1 identical over 11 bases. Trimming took 5 bases from V and 5 from J; bases not matched to a gene: 10. Germline V gene lookup returns CDR1 SGHVS and CDR2 FNYEAQ. There are 16 residues in the CDR3. The CDR3 sequence: CASSRGQGGKWETQYF. As DNA, the CDR3 is TGTGCCAGCAGCCGGGGACAGGGGGGGAAGTGGGAGACCCAGTACTTC.

The chain employs TRBV3-1 (or the pseudogene TRBV3-2) and TRBJ1-5; the match to TRBD1 covers 8 bases. J gave up 5 bases and V 4 bases, and 7 bases lay outside the gene matches. This CDR3 region has 15 residues. CDR1 is LGHDT and CDR2 is YNNKEL in the germline V gene (reference sequence). The CDR3 spells CASSLGTGRYQPQHF. In DNA, the CDR3 is TGTGCCAGCAGCCTCGGGACAGGTAGGTATCAGCCCCAGCATTTT.

This chain links TRBV19 with TRBJ1-5; D call uncertain. CDR1 and CDR2 from the germline V gene are LNHDA and SQIVND (reference sequence). The CDR3 length is 15 residues. With 7 bases removed from V and 0 bases from J, the gap between germline ends came to 13 bases. CDR3 DNA: TGTGCCAGTATCCCTTCCGGGGTTAGCAATCAGCCCCAGCATTTT. It encodes CASIPSGVSNQPQHF.

As for this clone: Different DNA sequences within this sample yield the same CDR3. The V gene is TRBV5-1, the J gene TRBJ2-2; perhaps TRBD1 as D (6 bases). This CDR3 has 14 amino acids. Trimming stripped 0 bases from V and 5 bases from J, with 8 bases between. Per germline, CDR1 SGHRS and CDR2 YFSETQ. CDR3 coding DNA: TGCGCCAGCAGCTTGGTTACAGGGACCGGGGAGCTGTTTTTT. Protein sequence: CASSLVTGTGELFF.

The J gene is TRBJ1-1, the V gene TRBV19; 9 bases align to TRBD1. CDR3 length equals 15 residues. Germline V lookup: CDR1 LNHDA, CDR2 SQIVND (reference sequence). Trimming took 4 bases from V and 2 from J; bases not matched to a gene: 5. CDR3 amino acids: CASSTLTGGNTEAFF. CDR3 coding DNA: TGTGCCAGTAGTACTCTCACAGGGGGCAACACTGAAGCTTTCTTT.

The chain has TRBV6-1 and TRBJ2-1, with D tentatively TRBD2 (7 bases). The V end was cut by 4 bases, the J end by 8 bases, with 21 bases between. Germline-derived CDR1 and CDR2 are MNHNS and SASEGT. The CDR3 sequence is 16 residues long. CDR3 protein: CASSAWRGPPGYEQFF. CDR3 in DNA: TGTGCCAGCAGTGCCTGGCGGGGGCCCCCGGGGTATGAGCAGTTCTTC.